This passage covers 23 T cell receptor beta chains from one sample sequenced in a study of shared clonotypes between healthy human individuals. Assay used: immunoSEQ multiplex PCR; TCRdb lists only in-frame clones, some missing. The sample carries roughly 1,800,000 clones, approximately 94% recorded once. Positively selected for CCR7, the CD45RO-negative cells used as naive CD8 cells excluded terminally differentiated effector memory CD45RA+ cells. Source material: naive CD8+ T cells sorted from blood. The receptors derive from a young man in good health.

The chain is built from TRBV7-9 and TRBJ2-5; D uncertain. Germline V gives CDR1 SEHNR, CDR2 FQNEAQ (reference sequence). The V and J ends lost 4 bases and 5 bases respectively, with 8 bases between them. CDR3 size: 12 residues. CDR3 loop: CASSSLWETQYF. CDR3 DNA: TGTGCCAGCAGCTCCCTTTGGGAGACCCAGTACTTC.

The chain is built from TRBV15 and TRBJ1-1; the match to TRBD1 covers 12 bases. The germline CDR1 and CDR2 sequences are LNHNV and YYDKDF (reference sequence). J was trimmed by 0 bases and V by 0 bases; bases with no gene match: 2. This CDR3 region has 17 residues. CDR3 region: CATSREGDRGLNTEAFF. The CDR3 DNA follows: TGTGCCACCAGCAGAGAAGGGGACAGGGGGCTGAACACTGAAGCTTTCTTT.

Worth noting for this clone: The same CDR3 can be traced to other DNA sequences in this sample. The chain couples TRBV27 to TRBJ2-3; D unresolved. This CDR3 has 12 residues. Germline CDR1 reads MNHEY; CDR2 reads SMNVEV (reference sequence). Trimming took 3 bases from V and 6 from J, leaving 7 bases between them. The CDR3 sequence is CASSFLSDTQYF. The CDR3 DNA reads as TGTGCCAGCAGTTTCCTTTCCGATACGCAGTATTTT.

The chain links TRBV6-5 to TRBJ2-7; TRBD1 or TRBD2 may be the D gene (5 bases each). CDR3 length: 15 residues. V gave up 0 bases and J gave up 4 bases, with 13 bases separating them. Germline-derived CDR1 and CDR2 are MNHEY and SVGAGI. This chain's CDR3 is CASSYSEGSEYEQYF. CDR3 nucleotide sequence: TGTGCCAGCAGTTACTCCGAGGGGAGTGAGTACGAGCAGTACTTC.

The J gene is TRBJ2-5, the V gene TRBV7-8, with D perhaps being TRBD1 or TRBD2 (5 bases each). This CDR3 spans 12 amino acids. The V end lost 7 bases, the J end lost 5 bases, and 11 bases lay between the germline ends. CDR1 SGHVS and CDR2 FQNEAQ come from the germline V gene. CDR3 DNA sequence: TGTGCCAGCATCCCTTGGGGGGAGACCCAGTACTTC. Amino acid sequence: CASIPWGETQYF.

The V and J genes are TRBV4-1 and TRBJ1-2; D not resolved. The CDR3 loop spans 12 amino acids. V lost 2 bases to trimming and J lost 8 bases, with 9 bases between them. Germline V gene sequence: CDR1 MGHRA, CDR2 YSYEKL. The CDR3 coding sequence is TGCGCCAGCAGCCAAAGGGAGATCGGCTACACCTTC. Protein: CASSQREIGYTF.

This chain connects TRBV2 to TRBJ1-1; D uncertain. CDR3 size: 16 residues. In germline, CDR1 is SNHLY, CDR2 FYNNEI. V was pared by 3 bases and J by 1 base, with 15 bases between. In nucleotides, the CDR3 is TGTGCCAGCAGTGATCAGGCGGGAGGTGGGAACACTGAAGCTTTCTTT. It yields the protein CASSDQAGGGNTEAFF.

Remarks on this clone: Other DNA variants within this sample encode the same CDR3. The V and J genes are TRBV19 and TRBJ2-5; TRBD1 matches 8 bases. V trimming: 2 bases; J trimming: 4 bases; junction bases outside the gene matches: 3. Germline CDR1 LNHDA, CDR2 SQIVND (reference sequence). The CDR3 consists of 14 residues. The CDR3 bases are TGTGCCAGTAGTATAAGAGACAGGGGAGAGACCCAGTACTTC. This codes for CASSIRDRGETQYF. The full variable domain, completed using reference TRBV19 and TRBJ2-5, is DGGITQSPKYLFRKEGQNVTLSCEQNLNHDAMYWYRQDPGQGLRLIYYSQIVNDFQKGDIAEGYSVSREKKESFPLTVTSAQKNPTAFYLCASSIRDRGETQYFGPGTRLLVL.

Comments on this clone: The identical CDR3 is also encoded by other nucleotide sequences in the sample. V and J are TRBV27 and TRBJ2-7, with TRBD2 matching over 7 bases. Germline CDR1 reads MNHEY; CDR2 reads SMNVEV (reference sequence). This CDR3 has 15 amino acids. V was clipped by 0 bases and J by 1 base; unmatched bases: 3. This CDR3 reads CASSLSASGSYEQYF. CDR3 in DNA: TGTGCCAGCAGTTTATCGGCTAGCGGTTCCTACGAGCAGTACTTC.

This clone was seen a single time. The sample has other DNA sequences that encode this CDR3 too. The V call is TRBV4-1, the J call TRBJ1-6, with TRBD1 identical over 7 bases. Germline values: CDR1 MGHRA, CDR2 YSYEKL. V gave up 6 bases and J gave up 0 bases; unmatched junction bases: 8. The CDR3 has 17 amino acids. CDR3 sequence (DNA): TGCGCCAGCAGTCAGGGGGGACCGAGCTCCTATAATTCACCCCTCCACTTT. Its translation is CASSQGGPSSYNSPLHF.

The gene calls are TRBV7-9 and TRBJ1-5; TRBD1 is a possible D gene (6 bases). Looked up from germline, CDR1 is SEHNR and CDR2 is FQNEAQ (reference sequence). The CDR3 is 13 residues long. Trimming shortened V by 5 bases and J by 4 bases, and 9 bases separated the two germline ends. The CDR3 reads CASSPTGNQPQHF. The CDR3 nucleotides are TGTGCCAGCAGCCCAACAGGGAATCAGCCCCAGCATTTT.

About this clone: Distinct nucleotide sequences in the sample also encode this CDR3. V is TRBV2 and J is TRBJ2-7; no reliable D call. The CDR3 is 14 residues long. Trimming stripped 2 bases from V and 3 bases from J, with 11 bases between. Germline-derived CDR1 and CDR2 are SNHLY and FYNNEI. For the CDR3, the DNA is TGTGCCAGCAGTGAACTAGGGTCGATCTACGAGCAGTACTTC. It translates to CASSELGSIYEQYF. The complete variable domain, with remaining parts taken from reference TRBV2 and TRBJ2-7, reads EPEVTQTPSHQVTQMGQEVILRCVPISNHLYFYWYRQILGQKVEFLVSFYNNEISEKSEIFDDQFSVERPDGSNFTLKIRSTKLEDSAMYFCASSELGSIYEQYFGPGTRLTVT.

The CDR3 nucleotides are TGTGCCAGCAACGTCGGGGGGGCGAATGAGCAGTTCTTC. This encodes CASNVGGANEQFF. The chain uses TRBV28 and TRBJ2-1, with 8 bases identical to TRBD2. Germline values: CDR1 MDHEN, CDR2 SYDVKM. The CDR3 contains 13 residues. With V trimmed by 7 bases and J by 7 bases, 6 bases remained unmatched.

This clone was recorded once. The chain is built from TRBV19 and TRBJ2-5; TRBD2 matches 10 bases. CDR1 LNHDA and CDR2 SQIVND come from the germline V gene (reference sequence). The CDR3 spans 15 residues. Trimming took 4 bases from V and 5 from J; bases not matched to a gene: 7. CDR3 nucleotides: TGTGCCAGTAGTACGGGGACTAGCGTTTTGGAGACCCAGTACTTC. This sequence encodes CASSTGTSVLETQYF.

The J gene is TRBJ2-3, the V gene TRBV29-1, with 10 bases lining up with TRBD2. With V trimmed by 2 bases and J by 5 bases, 10 bases remained unmatched. The germline V gene has CDR1 SQVTM and CDR2 ANQGSEA. This CDR3 contains 16 residues. CDR3 protein: CSVEYLIAGGEDTQYF. DNA of the CDR3: TGCAGCGTTGAATATCTTATAGCGGGGGGCGAAGATACGCAGTATTTT.

Regarding this clone: This CDR3 is also generated by other DNA sequences in the sample. The V call is TRBV4-1, the J call TRBJ1-1; 8 bases match TRBD1. V shed 0 bases, J shed 3 bases, and the junction held 0 bases outside the gene matches. Germline CDR1 and CDR2: MGHRA and YSYEKL. The CDR3 length is 14 residues. CDR3 DNA: TGCGCCAGCAGCCAAGACAGGGGGCACACTGAAGCTTTCTTT. Protein: CASSQDRGHTEAFF.

The chain employs TRBV9 and TRBJ1-1, with D hard to call. V was pared by 3 bases and J by 4 bases, with 13 bases between. The germline V gene has CDR1 SGDLS and CDR2 YYNGEE. There are 14 residues in the CDR3. CDR3 nucleotide sequence: TGTGCCAGCAGCGCTGGGTCGGTGGGCACTGAAGCTTTCTTT. Amino acid sequence: CASSAGSVGTEAFF.

This clone came up once. The same CDR3 arises from other DNA sequences in this sample as well. The rearrangement uses TRBV9 and TRBJ2-7; D unresolved. The CDR3 is made up of 15 amino acids. Germline V gene sequence: CDR1 SGDLS, CDR2 YYNGEE. V lost 0 bases and J 0 bases, leaving 10 bases between the germline ends. CDR3: CASSVDDSFSYEQYF. The CDR3 nucleotides read TGTGCCAGCAGCGTAGACGACTCTTTCTCCTACGAGCAGTACTTC.

This clone came up a few times. This sequence joins TRBV10-2 and TRBJ2-7; D may be TRBD1 or TRBD2 (5 bases each). Germline V gene sequence: CDR1 WSHSY, CDR2 SAAADI. Trimming left V 5 bases short and J 6 bases short, with 8 bases between. CDR3 size: 11 residues. The CDR3 DNA is TGCGCCAGCAGTCTAGGGACCGAGCAGTACTTC. This codes for CASSLGTEQYF.

This clone was seen only a few times. Additional DNA sequences in this sample encode the identical CDR3. CDR3 residues: CASSDRTTYEQYF. The CDR3 nucleotides read TGTGCCAGCAGTGATCGGACCACCTACGAGCAGTACTTC. This chain joins TRBV6-1 and TRBJ2-7; D is unresolved. This CDR3 is 13 amino acids long. From germline, CDR1 is MNHNS and CDR2 SASEGT. Trimming removed 3 bases from V and 2 bases from J, with 8 bases in between.

V and J are TRBV30 and TRBJ2-6, with 7 positions matching TRBD2. Per the germline V gene, CDR1 is GTSNPN and CDR2 is SVGIG (reference sequence). The CDR3 runs 18 residues. Germline trimming cut 0 bases from V and 0 bases from J; bases unmatched to any gene: 8. The CDR3 is CAWSVWGEGTSGANVLTF. The CDR3 DNA reads TGTGCCTGGAGTGTATGGGGGGAGGGGACCTCTGGGGCCAACGTCCTGACTTTC.

The chain links TRBV7-6 to TRBJ2-3; 8 bases are shared with TRBD1. The CDR3 covers 14 residues. Germline V gene lookup returns CDR1 SGHVS and CDR2 FNYEAQ. The V gene end was trimmed by 4 bases and the J gene end by 6 bases; junction bases not matched to a gene: 6. This CDR3 is CASSSRQGLDTQYF. As DNA, the CDR3 is TGTGCCAGCAGCTCCCGACAGGGGCTCGATACGCAGTATTTT.

The chain couples TRBV29-1 to TRBJ2-1; tentatively, D is TRBD2 (5 bases). Trimming took off 6 bases at V and 4 bases at J, with 13 bases between the two ends. The CDR3 has 13 residues. Germline lookup yields CDR1 SQVTM and CDR2 ANQGSEA. Written as DNA, the CDR3 is TGCAGCGTCGACGGGGATCCATACAATGAGCAGTTCTTC. It codes for CSVDGDPYNEQFF.